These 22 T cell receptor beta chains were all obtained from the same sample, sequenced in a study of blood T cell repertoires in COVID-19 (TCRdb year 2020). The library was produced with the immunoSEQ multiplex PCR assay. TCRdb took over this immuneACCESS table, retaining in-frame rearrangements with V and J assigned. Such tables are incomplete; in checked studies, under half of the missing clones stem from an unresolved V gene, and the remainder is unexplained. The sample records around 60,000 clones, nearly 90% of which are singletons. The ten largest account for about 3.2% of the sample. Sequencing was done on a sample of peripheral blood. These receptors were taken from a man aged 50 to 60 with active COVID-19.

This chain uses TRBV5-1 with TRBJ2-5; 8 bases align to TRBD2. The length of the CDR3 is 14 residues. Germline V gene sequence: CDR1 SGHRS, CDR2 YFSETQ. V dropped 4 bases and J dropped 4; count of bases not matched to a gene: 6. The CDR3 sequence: CASSPGLGLETQYF. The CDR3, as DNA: TGCGCCAGCAGCCCGGGACTAGGGTTAGAGACCCAGTACTTC. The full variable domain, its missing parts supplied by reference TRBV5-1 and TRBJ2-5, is KAGVTQTPRYLIKTRGQQVTLSCSPISGHRSVSWYQQTPGQGLQFLFEYFSETQRNKGNFPGRFSGRQFSNSRSEMNVSTLELGDSALYLCASSPGLGLETQYFGPGTRLLVL.

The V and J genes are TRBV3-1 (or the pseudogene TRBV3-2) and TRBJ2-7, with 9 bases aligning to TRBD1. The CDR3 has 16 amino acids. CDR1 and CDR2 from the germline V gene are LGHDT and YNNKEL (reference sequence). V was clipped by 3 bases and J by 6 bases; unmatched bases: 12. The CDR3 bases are TGTGCCAGCAGCCAGCCGACCACGGGACAGGGCTCCGAGCAGTACTTC. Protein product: CASSQPTTGQGSEQYF.

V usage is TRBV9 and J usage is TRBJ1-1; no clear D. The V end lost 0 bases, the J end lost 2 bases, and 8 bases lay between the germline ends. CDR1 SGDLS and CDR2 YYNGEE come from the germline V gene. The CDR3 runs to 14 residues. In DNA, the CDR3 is TGTGCCAGCAGCGTAGACGCGGGAAACACTGAAGCTTTCTTT. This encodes CASSVDAGNTEAFF.

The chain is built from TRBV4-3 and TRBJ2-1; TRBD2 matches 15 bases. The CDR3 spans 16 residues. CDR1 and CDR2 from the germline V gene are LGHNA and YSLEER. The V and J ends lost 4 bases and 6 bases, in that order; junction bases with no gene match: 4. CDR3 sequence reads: CASSRTSGGASNEQFF. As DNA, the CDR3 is TGCGCCAGCAGCCGGACTAGCGGGGGGGCTAGCAATGAGCAGTTCTTC.

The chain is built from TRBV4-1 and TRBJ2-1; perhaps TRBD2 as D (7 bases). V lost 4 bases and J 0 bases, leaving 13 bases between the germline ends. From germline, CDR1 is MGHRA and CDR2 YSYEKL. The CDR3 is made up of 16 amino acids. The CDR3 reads CASSRGGVISYNEQFF. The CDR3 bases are TGCGCCAGCAGCCGAGGGGGGGTCATCTCCTACAATGAGCAGTTCTTC.

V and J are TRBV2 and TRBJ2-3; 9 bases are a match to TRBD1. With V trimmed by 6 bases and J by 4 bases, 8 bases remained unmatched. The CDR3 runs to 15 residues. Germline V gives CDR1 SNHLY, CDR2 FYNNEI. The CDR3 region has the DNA TGTGCCAGCAGGCTTAGGACAGGGGACGCAGATACGCAGTATTTT. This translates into CASRLRTGDADTQYF. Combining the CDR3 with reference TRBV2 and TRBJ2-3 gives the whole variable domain EPEVTQTPSHQVTQMGQEVILRCVPISNHLYFYWYRQILGQKVEFLVSFYNNEISEKSEIFDDQFSVERPDGSNFTLKIRSTKLEDSAMYFCASRLRTGDADTQYFGPGTRLTVL.

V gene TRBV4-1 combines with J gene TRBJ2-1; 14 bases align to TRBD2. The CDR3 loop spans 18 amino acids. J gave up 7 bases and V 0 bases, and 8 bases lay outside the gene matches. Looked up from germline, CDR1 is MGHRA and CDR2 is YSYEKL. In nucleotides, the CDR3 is TGCGCCAGCAGCCAAGAGAGACTAGCGGGGGGGCTTTGGAATGAGCAGTTCTTC. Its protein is CASSQERLAGGLWNEQFF.

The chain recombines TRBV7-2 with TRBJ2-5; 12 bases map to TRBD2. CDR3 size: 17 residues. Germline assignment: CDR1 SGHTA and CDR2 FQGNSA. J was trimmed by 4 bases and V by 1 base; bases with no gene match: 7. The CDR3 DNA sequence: TGTGCCAGCAGCTTAGACCCCCTAGCGGGGGGGCTAGAGACCCAGTACTTC. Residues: CASSLDPLAGGLETQYF.

CDR3 sequence: CASTIGQASTGELFF. The CDR3, as DNA: TGCGCCAGCACCATAGGACAGGCCAGCACCGGGGAGCTGTTTTTT. V usage is TRBV5-1 and J usage is TRBJ2-2, with TRBD1 matching 7 bases. The CDR3 runs 15 residues. Germline V gives CDR1 SGHRS, CDR2 YFSETQ. V was clipped by 6 bases and J by 4 bases; unmatched bases: 9.

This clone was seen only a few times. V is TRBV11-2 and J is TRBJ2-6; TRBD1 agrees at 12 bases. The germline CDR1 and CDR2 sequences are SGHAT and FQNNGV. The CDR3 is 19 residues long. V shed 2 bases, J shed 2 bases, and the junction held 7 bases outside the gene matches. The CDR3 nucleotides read TGTGCCAGCAGCTTAAAACCGGGACAGGGGGCGGCTGGGGCCAACGTCCTGACTTTC. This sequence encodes CASSLKPGQGAAGANVLTF. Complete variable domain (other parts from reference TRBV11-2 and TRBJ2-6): EAGVAQSPRYKIIEKRQSVAFWCNPISGHATLYWYQQILGQGPKLLIQFQNNGVVDDSQLPKDRFSAERLKGVDSTLKIQPAKLEDSAVYLCASSLKPGQGAAGANVLTFGAGSRLTVL.

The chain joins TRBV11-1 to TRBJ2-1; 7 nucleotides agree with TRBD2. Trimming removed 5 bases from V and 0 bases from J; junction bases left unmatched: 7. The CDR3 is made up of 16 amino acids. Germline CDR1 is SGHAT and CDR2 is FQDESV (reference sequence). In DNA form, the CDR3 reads TGTGCCAGCAGCCTGGGACTAACGAGCTCCTACAATGAGCAGTTCTTC. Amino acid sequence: CASSLGLTSSYNEQFF.

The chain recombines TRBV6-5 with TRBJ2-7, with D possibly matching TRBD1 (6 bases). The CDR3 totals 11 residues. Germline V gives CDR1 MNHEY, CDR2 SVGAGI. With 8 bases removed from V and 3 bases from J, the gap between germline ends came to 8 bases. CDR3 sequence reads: CASARGYEQYF. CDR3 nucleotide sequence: TGTGCCAGCGCCAGGGGCTACGAGCAGTACTTC.

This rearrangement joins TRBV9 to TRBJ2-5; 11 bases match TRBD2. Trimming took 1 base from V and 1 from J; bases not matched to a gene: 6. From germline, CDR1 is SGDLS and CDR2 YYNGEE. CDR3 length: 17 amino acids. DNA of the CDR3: TGTGCCAGCAGCGTAAATCTAGCGGGGGGTCCCCAAGAGACCCAGTACTTC. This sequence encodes CASSVNLAGGPQETQYF.

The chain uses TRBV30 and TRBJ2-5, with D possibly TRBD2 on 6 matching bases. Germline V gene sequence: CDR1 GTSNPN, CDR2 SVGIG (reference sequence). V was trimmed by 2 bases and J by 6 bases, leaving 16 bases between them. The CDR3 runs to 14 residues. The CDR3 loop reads CAWSPSAGRKTQYF. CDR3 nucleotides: TGTGCCTGGAGTCCCTCAGCGGGTAGAAAGACCCAGTACTTC. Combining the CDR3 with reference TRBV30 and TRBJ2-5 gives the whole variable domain SQTIHQWPATLVQPVGSPLSLECTVEGTSNPNLYWYRQAAGRGLQLLFYSVGIGQISSEVPQNLSASRPQDRQFILSSKKLLLSDSGFYLCAWSPSAGRKTQYFGPGTRLLVL.

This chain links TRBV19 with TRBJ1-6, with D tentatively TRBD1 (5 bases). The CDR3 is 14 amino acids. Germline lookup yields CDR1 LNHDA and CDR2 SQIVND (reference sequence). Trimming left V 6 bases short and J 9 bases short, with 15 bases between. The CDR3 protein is CASRGTSILSPLHF. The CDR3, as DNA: TGTGCCAGTAGGGGGACTTCTATACTTTCACCCCTCCACTTT.

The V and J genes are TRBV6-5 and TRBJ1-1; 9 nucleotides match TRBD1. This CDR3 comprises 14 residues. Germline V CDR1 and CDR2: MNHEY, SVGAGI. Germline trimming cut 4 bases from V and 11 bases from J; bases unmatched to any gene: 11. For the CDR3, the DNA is TGTGCCAGCAGTTCGGGACAGGGTTTCGGTCAGGCTTTCTTT. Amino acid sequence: CASSSGQGFGQAFF.

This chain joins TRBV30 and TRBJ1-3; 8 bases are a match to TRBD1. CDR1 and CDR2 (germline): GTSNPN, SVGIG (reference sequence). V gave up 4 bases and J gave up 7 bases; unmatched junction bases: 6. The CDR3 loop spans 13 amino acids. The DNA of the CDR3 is TGTGCCTGGAATCAGGGGGCGCGTAACACCATATATTTT. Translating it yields CAWNQGARNTIYF.

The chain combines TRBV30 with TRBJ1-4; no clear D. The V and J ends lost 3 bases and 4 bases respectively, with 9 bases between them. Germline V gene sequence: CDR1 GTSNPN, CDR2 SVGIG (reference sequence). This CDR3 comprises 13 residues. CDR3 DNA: TGTGCCTGGAGGTACAGTATTAATGAAAAACTGTTTTTT. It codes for CAWRYSINEKLFF.

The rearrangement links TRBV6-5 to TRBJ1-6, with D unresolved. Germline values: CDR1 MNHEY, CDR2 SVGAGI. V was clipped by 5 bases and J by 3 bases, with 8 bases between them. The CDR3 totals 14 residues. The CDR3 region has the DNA TGTGCCAGCAGTCCCGGCGGCTATAATTCACCCCTCCACTTT. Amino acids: CASSPGGYNSPLHF.

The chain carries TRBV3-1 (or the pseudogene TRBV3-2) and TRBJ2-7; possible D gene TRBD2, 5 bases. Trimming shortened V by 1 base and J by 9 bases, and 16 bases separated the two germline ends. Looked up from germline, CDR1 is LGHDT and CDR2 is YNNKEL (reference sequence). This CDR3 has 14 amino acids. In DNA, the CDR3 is TGTGCCAGCAGCCAAGGAGCGGCCGCTCCAGGGCAGTACTTC. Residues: CASSQGAAAPGQYF.

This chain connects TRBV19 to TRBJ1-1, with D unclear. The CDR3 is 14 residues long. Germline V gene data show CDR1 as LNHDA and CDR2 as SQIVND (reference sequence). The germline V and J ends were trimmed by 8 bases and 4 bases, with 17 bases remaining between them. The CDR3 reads CASCDGGFATEAFF. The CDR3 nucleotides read TGTGCCAGTTGCGACGGAGGCTTCGCCACTGAAGCTTTCTTT.

DNA of the CDR3: TGTGCCAGCAGTTTTATCCTAGGACACGAGCAGTTCTTC. Its protein is CASSFILGHEQFF. V and J are TRBV12-3 or TRBV12-4 and TRBJ2-1; maybe TRBD1 (5 bases). Trimming took 3 bases from V and 10 from J, leaving 13 bases between them. The CDR3 sequence is 13 residues long.